This passage covers 8 T cell receptor beta chains from one sample sequenced in a study of blood T cell repertoires in COVID-19. The data were produced by immunoSEQ multiplex PCR, yet TCRdb's version contains in-frame clones alone and is incomplete. Of roughly 150,000 clones listed, approximately 81% are singletons. What was sequenced was PBMCs or T cells enriched from blood (not recorded which). These TCRs come from a man between 60 and 70 years old who had recovered from COVID-19.

This chain joins TRBV6-5 and TRBJ2-3, with D maybe TRBD1 (6 bases). Germline lookup yields CDR1 MNHEY and CDR2 SVGAGI. The germline V and J ends were trimmed by 6 bases and 2 bases, with 9 bases remaining between them. The CDR3 contains 13 residues. CDR3 in amino acids: CASSRTDTDTQYF. As DNA, the CDR3 is TGTGCCAGCAGCCGGACAGACACAGATACGCAGTATTTT.

The chain has TRBV7-2 and TRBJ1-1, with 9 bases matching TRBD1. With 4 bases clipped from V and 10 bases from J, the junction kept 4 bases outside the gene matches. In germline, CDR1 is SGHTA, CDR2 FQGNSA. This CDR3 is built from 12 residues. The CDR3 reads CASSYGQGRAFF. CDR3 nucleotides: TGTGCCAGCAGCTACGGACAGGGGCGAGCTTTCTTT.

The chain uses TRBV7-2 and TRBJ2-3; 8 nucleotides match TRBD1. The CDR3 extends over 15 amino acids. Trimming at V came to 3 bases and at J to 1 base, leaving 3 bases not matched to a gene. The V gene's germline CDR1 is SGHTA and CDR2 FQGNSA. The CDR3 here is CASSFMGQGTDTQYF. The CDR3 DNA is TGTGCCAGCAGCTTTATGGGACAGGGCACAGATACGCAGTATTTT.

This clone was seen more than once but under ten times. The chain is built from TRBV19 and TRBJ2-5, with 7 bases matching TRBD2. This CDR3 contains 13 residues. V was clipped by 10 bases and J by 7 bases; unmatched bases: 12. Germline lookup yields CDR1 LNHDA and CDR2 SQIVND (reference sequence). CDR3 DNA: TGTGCCACCTCGACTAGCCTAGAGGGGACCCAGTACTTC. It encodes CATSTSLEGTQYF.

There are a few counts of this clone. The chain is built from TRBV7-8 and TRBJ1-2; perhaps TRBD1 as D (6 bases). Trimming left V 4 bases short and J 1 base short, with 19 bases between. In germline, CDR1 is SGHVS, CDR2 FQNEAQ. The CDR3 spans 17 residues. The CDR3 here is CASSSRTGTTINYGYTF. The CDR3 coding sequence is TGTGCCAGCAGCTCCAGAACCGGGACAACGATTAACTATGGCTACACCTTC.

The chain combines TRBV5-4 with TRBJ1-6, with 9 bases identical to TRBD1. Germline loops: CDR1 SGHNT, CDR2 YYREEE (reference sequence). V lost 4 bases, J lost 8 bases, and 10 bases stayed unmatched. This CDR3 spans 16 amino acids. CDR3 nucleotides: TGTGCCAGCAGCGTGGGGGGACAGGGTTGGTATTCACCCCTCCACTTT. It is translated as CASSVGGQGWYSPLHF.

V is TRBV5-4 and J is TRBJ2-2; 11 nucleotides match TRBD2. V dropped 3 bases and J dropped 5; count of bases not matched to a gene: 6. The CDR3 length is 16 residues. CDR1 SGHNT and CDR2 YYREEE come from the germline V gene (reference sequence). CDR3 amino acids: CASSYGTSGITGELFF. CDR3 nucleotides: TGTGCCAGCAGCTATGGGACTAGCGGTATTACCGGGGAGCTGTTTTTT.

This chain links TRBV29-1 with TRBJ1-2, with D uncertain. Germline V gives CDR1 SQVTM, CDR2 ANQGSEA. V was trimmed by 2 bases and J by 0 bases, leaving 10 bases between them. CDR3 length: 14 amino acids. The CDR3 protein is CSVEPLTANYGYTF. In nucleotides, the CDR3 is TGCAGCGTTGAACCTCTAACAGCTAACTATGGCTACACCTTC.